This is a list of T cell receptor beta chains from one sample in a study of T cell repertoires in cytomegalovirus infection. TCRdb itself ran the reads through MiXCR, one entry per CDR3 protein. The repertoire holds approximately 730,000 distinct CDR3 sequences, with 25% to 30% as singletons. Antigen specificity for these receptors is unknown. This specimen consisted of cultured CD8+ T cells from PBMCs, obtained from culture after CMV antigen stimulation. The receptors here all came from a human donor in good health (CMV status not recorded). Some clones in this sample may be carry-over from other donors' samples. CDR3s include the opening cysteine and the closing phenylalanine or tryptophan.

v_call cdr3_aa
TRBV3-1 CASSQDPGQYQETQYF
TRBV12-3/TRBV12-4 CASSLVGPQETQYF
TRBV7-3 CASSLNGYPEGGELFF
TRBV6-8 CASSGGRGQYF
TRBV6-5 CASSPPRTGFIDTQYF
TRBV2 CASSSGTGWGGYTF
TRBV7-6 CASSLGPSGETQYF
TRBV6-5 CASSYFSPFGGELFF
TRBV19 CASSIGAGGVNEQFF
TRBV12-3/TRBV12-4 CASSLAAGTVVNYGYTF
TRBV7-9 CASSKYSGGQETQYF
TRBV7-6 CASKRGRDGPQHF
TRBV24-1 CATSPPTVNYGYTF
TRBV7-3 CASSLGLGQGAEAFF
TRBV12-3/TRBV12-4 CASRKGIWQFF
TRBV3-1 CASSQDEAGDEKLFF
TRBV13 CASSLQEVRTQYF
TRBV6-1 CASSYQTGSSYEQYF
TRBV28 CASSPRGATEAFF
TRBV7-6 CASRHILTDTQYF
TRBV7-9 CASSLADGPNYGYTF
TRBV7-8 CASSLRQGWTEAFF
TRBV7-6 CASSLDLAGDHRWETQYF
TRBV3-1 CASSQDDPINTGELFF
TRBV12-3/TRBV12-4 CASSPVPGQRPAYGEQFF
TRBV7-6 CASSGRQGGNQPQHF
TRBV6-1 CASSHSRGSNQPQHF
TRBV4-1 CASSPIRDGGEQFF
TRBV12-3/TRBV12-4 CASRTLGSNQPQHF
TRBV7-9 CASSLAGRAEAFF
TRBV14 CASRHGQGFSYEQYF
TRBV24-1 CATSDLFAGTNTGELFF
TRBV7-9 CASSLAHPEGSQGYGYTF
TRBV11-2 CASSDRDTPSSTEAFF
TRBV6-1 CASSYLRRESLSDTEAFF
TRBV4-1 CASSQESEAFF
TRBV4-2 CASSQGPLQGDGYTF
TRBV6-2/TRBV6-3 CASSYPPRGGLLGLSYNEQFF
TRBV7-9 CASSLNRGDAFF
TRBV5-5 CASSLASGLAGAVRDYNEQFF
TRBV11-3 CASSFRGEPPYNEQFF
TRBV6-5 CASSYSNAGGPSGELFF
TRBV27 CASSLTGGGQEQYF
TRBV14 CASSLFPAGRPTGELFF
TRBV19 CASAKGYEAFF
TRBV19 CASSIATYGYTF
TRBV29-1 CSVNRDRNTGELFF
TRBV7-2 CASSFFPLGITGTANTGELFF
TRBV7-2 CASSPAGVSIHNEQFF
TRBV12-3/TRBV12-4 CASSLEYEQYF
TRBV7-6 CASSLYSVMNTEAFF
TRBV7-9 CASSRGRALNEKLFF
TRBV7-9 CASSGPEIDREPYEQYF
TRBV9 CASSVGRTDSLANYGYTF
TRBV27 CASTFRGTSSYEQYF
TRBV7-9 CASSFPGQGLKETQYF
TRBV27 CASSAALGGEQYF
TRBV6-1 CASSSDSLYGYTF
TRBV20-1 CSARDTSEAGELFF